This T cell receptor (beta chain) was profiled in a study of T cells after yellow fever vaccination (dated by TCRdb to the late 2010s). The study in broad terms: Libraries from fractions with low cell numbers were prepared with the SMART-Seq v4 Ultra Low Input RNA kit. To follow T-cell clones before and after primary and booster YFV17D yellow fever vaccination, bulk TCR alpha and beta repertoires were sequenced over time. Two healthy male donors, one aged 18 to 30 and one aged 30 to 39 years, were included in the cohort. Bulk PBMC replicates and cell subsets were isolated from blood drawn at multiple timepoints before and after both primary and secondary immunization. What the research found in general, with its limitations: Because only two donors were included in the study, the extent to which the findings can be generalized is limited. Compared with the primary T-cell response, the secondary T-cell response was weaker but faster, peaking on day 5 rather than day 15. After the booster, most clones that had expanded after primary vaccination were detected again (approximately 96% of CD4 and 70% to 90% of CD8), suggesting broad maintenance of memory. Because abundant contaminating clonotypes from the bulk population could be contained in FACS-sorted repertoires, computational filtering was required. A small fraction of clonotypes appeared in both the CD4 and CD8 compartments, likely as a result of convergent recombination.

This clonotype was recorded many times. This receptor's antigen is unknown. Base qualities are not provided; no much larger clone lies one nucleotide away. Trimming takes 6 bases off V and 7 bases off J; junction bases not matched to a gene: 11. The germline V gene (reference sequence) gives CDR1 as DFQATT and CDR2 as SNEGSKA. The CDR3, from cysteine to phenylalanine, totals 14 residues. Only the CDR3 region is kept as DNA, spanning 42 bases read in frame from base 1. The treatment or condition label, as the study defines it: live attenuated yellow fever vaccine strain. Two biological replicates of bulk PBMCs were collected at each blood-draw timepoint. PBMCs were isolated from peripheral blood using a standard Ficoll-Paque protocol. RNA was extracted with TriZol from bulk PBMCs, CD4 and CD8 fractions, and dextramer-positive and dextramer-negative fractions. Synthesis of TCR cDNA relied on 5'RACE template switching, a step that introduced a universal primer site along with unique molecular identifiers. Priming of cDNA synthesis was performed from both the TCR alpha and TCR beta constant segments. Two PCR steps were used to amplify libraries, with sample barcodes and sequencing adapters being added in the second step. Sequencing of the libraries was done on either Illumina HiSeq 2500 (2x100 bp) or NovaSeq (2x150 bp). The paper's data handling went like this. Demultiplexing of reads and collapsing into UMI consensus sequences were performed with MIGEC, and V(D)J alignment was carried out with MiXCR. Using edgeR on replicate PBMC samples, clonotypes were called vaccine-responding if FDR was below 0.01 and the log2 fold change was above 5 up to day 15. Bulk clonotypes were assigned CD4 or CD8 identity according to which sequenced CD4 or CD8 repertoire held them at higher abundance. TCRdb trimmed public reads at Q25 via fastp, called clones via MiXCR and kept in-frame beta chains. All rows with the same CDR3 protein become a single entry with the most common DNA and genes. Clone size and V and J calls follow TCRdb, not the original study. Recorded for this sample are some 560,000 distinct CDR3 sequences; 17% of them occurred a single time. Roughly a sixth of the sample lies in the top ten.

The sequence was collected from a man aged 18 to 29 who received the YFV17D yellow fever vaccine. The specimen comprised PBMCs, sampled 5 days after the first yellow fever vaccination. The chain is assembled from TRBV20-1 and TRBJ2-5; 10 junctional bases match TRBD2. The nucleotides are TGCAGTGCCCCTCCCCTAGCGGGGGAGCGGACCCAGTACTTC. Its translation is CSAPPLAGERTQYF.